Given below is one T cell receptor (beta chain) in context. It lacks a known antigen. Per-nucleotide qualities are absent, and no much larger clonotype sits a single base away. Without any cell sorting, total RNA and DNA were extracted together from around 20-30 mg of bulk tissue using the AllPrep DNA/RNA mini kit. Surgical resection was performed in China between 2015 and 2016 on about five patients with histopathologically diagnosed primary liver carcinoma. Chronic HBV infection was present in the patients, and the patients were treatment-naive at sampling. Five spatially separated regions were sampled per tumor: superior, inferior, left-lateral and right-lateral poles, plus the tumor centre. According to histology, viable tumor cells made up more than 75% of every tumor sample. Each fresh piece of tumor and adjacent tissue was cut in two, with one half stored in RNAlater at -80 degrees C and the other half sent for histology.

The data belong to a study of tumor-infiltrating lymphocytes in primary liver carcinoma (TCRdb year 2017). At the level of the whole study: Of the five patients, three men and two women aged 30 to 69 years, four had hepatocellular carcinoma and one had combined HCC and intrahepatic cholangiocarcinoma. The five patients had tumors of stage T1-T3 N0M0, with maximum diameters ranging from roughly 4.2 to 10 cm. Roughly 3.65 to 7.13 million productive TCRbeta reads were obtained per sample, and no significant difference in read depth was found between tissue types. The study combined TCRbeta repertoire sequencing, expression microarrays and whole-exome sequencing across five regions of each liver tumor, with adjacent normal tissue and blood. A total of approximately 35 specimens from 5 patients, comprising 25 or so tumor regions, 5 adjacent noncancerous liver tissues and 5 peripheral blood samples, were covered by TCRbeta repertoire sequencing. To link TCRbeta repertoire diversity to the local molecular phenotype, the 20 to 25 tumor region samples were profiled with Agilent mRNA microarrays. Technical replicate repertoires showed high reproducibility, with mean shared-clone rates around 0.91 and correlation coefficients above 0.95.

The full study reports these points: Because only the TCR beta chain was sequenced and unpaired alpha chains were not captured, true repertoire diversity is likely underestimated. Comparison of CD4+ and CD8+ T cell repertoires was precluded by the use of bulk unsorted samples. Only roughly 7-25% of top clones appeared in all five regions of a tumor, which suggests that tumor-infiltrating T cells are spatially heterogeneous. The top 250 clones made up a significantly larger repertoire fraction in tumors than in blood (p = 0.039). Pairs of tumor regions showed greater repertoire overlap (mean about 35%) than tumor-adjacent pairs (approximately 17%) or tumor-blood pairs (around 15%), which is consistent with antigen-driven expansion. Only 4 or 5 patients were included in the study, and the authors note that the findings should be validated in a larger study.

There are 14 amino acids in the CDR3, from cysteine to phenylalanine inclusive. Just the 42-base CDR3 DNA is kept, in frame starting at base 1. V sheds 0 bases and J sheds 8 bases, leaving 11 bases between their ends. Looking up the germline V gene yields CDR1 SGHAT and CDR2 FQNNGV. Starting from 500 to 600 ng total RNA, TCRbeta-specific cDNA was produced by reverse transcription with a constant-region primer and ProtoScript II reverse transcriptase. TCRbeta libraries were built with three nested multiplex PCR rounds, a slightly modified ARM-PCR procedure. Multiplex TRBV1-TRBV30 forward primers and a Cbeta reverse primer were used in the first two PCR rounds, each of which was run for around 10 cycles. Sample barcodes and Illumina adapters were added in a final 25-cycle PCR using Deep VentR polymerase. Before sequencing, amplicons of 200-500 bp were gel-purified using a QIAquick gel extraction kit. An Illumina HiSeq 2500 was used to sequence the TCRbeta amplicons with 250-bp paired-end reads. As for the authors' bioinformatics: Reads were quality-trimmed with Trimmomatic v0.33, and paired reads were merged with FLASH v1.2.11 to recover full CDR3 sequences. V, D and J germline segments were assigned to the rearranged TCRbeta sequences by MiGEC v1.2.1b. Clonotype statistics and Shannon-Wiener diversity indices were calculated with VDJtools v1.0.0. Except for diversity analysis, only each sample's 250 most abundant clonotypes were used in subsequent analyses to reduce sampling bias. TCRdb redid the processing of the public reads, applying fastp at Q25 and MiXCR, and retained in-frame beta chains. Each record represents a unique CDR3 protein, reported with the most common genes and DNA among its rows. The V and J calls and clone size come from TCRdb's table, not from the authors' own analysis. Present in this sample are 95,000 to 150,000 distinct CDR3 sequences, 55% to 65% of which were seen just once. 7% to 10% of the sample comes from the top ten.

Sequencing was done on a sample of liver tumor tissue from sampling region 1. This specimen's cell subset or site label, per the study, means: tumor region T1, superior pole. The rearrangement joined TRBV11-2 to TRBJ2-4; TRBD1 is possibly the D segment (5 matching bases). This receptor was obtained from an older woman with primary liver carcinoma and hepatitis B virus infection. In nucleotide form, the sequence is TGTGCCAGCAGCTTAGATGGTTGGGGCGACATTCAGTACTTC. Protein translation: CASSLDGWGDIQYF.